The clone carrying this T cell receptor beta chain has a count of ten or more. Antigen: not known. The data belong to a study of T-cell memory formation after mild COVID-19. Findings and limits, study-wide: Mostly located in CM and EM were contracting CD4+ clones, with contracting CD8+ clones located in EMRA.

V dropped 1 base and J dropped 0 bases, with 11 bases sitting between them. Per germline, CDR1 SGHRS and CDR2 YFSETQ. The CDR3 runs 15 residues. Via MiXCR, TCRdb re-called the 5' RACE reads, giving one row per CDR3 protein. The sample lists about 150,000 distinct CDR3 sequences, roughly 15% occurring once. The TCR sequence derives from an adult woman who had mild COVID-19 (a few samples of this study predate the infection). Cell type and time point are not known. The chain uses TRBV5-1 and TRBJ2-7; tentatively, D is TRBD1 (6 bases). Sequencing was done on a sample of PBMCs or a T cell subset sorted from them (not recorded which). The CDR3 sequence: CASSLTQGSSYEQYF. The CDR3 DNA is TGCGCCAGCAGCTTGACCCAGGGGAGCTCCTACGAGCAGTACTTC.